Listed below are T cell receptor beta chains from one sample, sequenced in a study of cytomegalovirus exposure and HLA in healthy donors. The data were produced by immunoSEQ multiplex PCR, yet TCRdb's version contains in-frame clones alone and is incomplete. Of some 130,000 clones listed, 70% to 75% are singletons. The sequenced sample consisted of PBMCs. The receptors stem from a man in his thirties or forties in good health and CMV-seronegative. The conserved cysteine and the conserved F or W are not part of the CDR3 here.

V gene: TRBV30
CDR3 protein: AWSVHSGGETQY

V gene: TRBV2
CDR3 protein: ASNLVQGAGYGYT

V gene: TRBV5-1
CDR3 protein: ASSSRDTGDTQY

V gene: TRBV7-6
CDR3 protein: ASSPGTVGPSQPQH

V gene: TRBV7-3
CDR3 protein: ASSFGATSDTQY

V gene: TRBV27
CDR3 protein: ASSLLGGRDSGELF

V gene: TRBV6-5
CDR3 protein: ASRGSSYNEQF

V gene: TRBV6-6
CDR3 protein: ASSYGTSGTYEQY

V gene: TRBV11-2
CDR3 protein: ASSLGSWGQGHNEQF

V gene: TRBV28
CDR3 protein: ASLRDRVGGYGYT

V gene: TRBV30
CDR3 protein: AWSSSGPYNEQF

V gene: TRBV7-9
CDR3 protein: ASSSPGGTSYEQY